The 24 T cell receptor beta chains presented below share a single source sample, sequenced in a study of blood T cell repertoires in COVID-19. Assay: immunoSEQ multiplex PCR; the TCRdb copy retains only in-frame clones and omits some. The data contain 170,000 or so clones, 85% to 95% of them seen just once; the ten biggest clones take up 0.5% to 0.6%. The sample consisted of peripheral blood. The receptors were sampled from a man between 50 and 59 years old with acute or convalescent COVID-19.

V and J are TRBV4-1 and TRBJ1-5, with D unresolved. Trimming left V 2 bases short and J 1 base short, with 21 bases between. Germline V CDR1 and CDR2: MGHRA, YSYEKL. The CDR3 runs 19 residues. The CDR3 DNA reads as TGCGCCAGCAGCCAACTTCCCCCGGGTAACTCCTTAAGCAATCAGCCCCAGCATTTT. Translated: CASSQLPPGNSLSNQPQHF.

This clone occurred once. This sequence joins TRBV28 and TRBJ2-1; 8 positions match TRBD1. V was pared by 2 bases and J by 9 bases, with 12 bases of the junction left unmatched. The CDR3 is made up of 16 amino acids. Germline V gives CDR1 MDHEN, CDR2 SYDVKM. The CDR3 spells CASSLVAGQVVGEQFF. In DNA, the CDR3 is TGTGCCAGCAGTTTAGTGGCGGGACAGGTGGTCGGTGAGCAGTTCTTC.

This chain joins TRBV10-3 and TRBJ2-1, with 11 bases that match TRBD2. The V gene's germline CDR1 is ENHRY and CDR2 SYGVKD. V lost 6 bases and J lost 8; bases outside the gene matches: 3. This CDR3 comprises 13 residues. The CDR3 sequence: CAIRLAGAHEQFF. The DNA of the CDR3 is TGTGCCATCAGACTAGCGGGAGCCCATGAGCAGTTCTTC.

V usage is TRBV28 and J usage is TRBJ1-1; the match to TRBD1 covers 12 bases. This CDR3 region has 17 residues. Germline V lookup: CDR1 MDHEN, CDR2 SYDVKM. After removal of 5 bases from V and 7 bases from J, the junction contained 14 bases not matched to a gene. As DNA, the CDR3 is TGTGCCAGCAGTCTCTCCTACGGGACAGGGGGCGACGTTGAAGCTTTCTTT. Protein: CASSLSYGTGGDVEAFF.

The chain combines TRBV10-3 with TRBJ1-5; 8 bases map to TRBD1. The germline gives CDR1 ENHRY, CDR2 SYGVKD. After removal of 11 bases from V and 7 bases from J, the junction contained 7 bases not matched to a gene. The CDR3 covers 12 residues. The CDR3 coding sequence is TGTGCCTCCGGACAGGGCCCACAGCCCCAGCATTTT. Protein: CASGQGPQPQHF.

This clone showed up just once. The V and J genes are TRBV10-3 and TRBJ1-5; 7 bases match TRBD1. J lost 7 bases, V lost 4 bases, and 4 bases had no gene match. The germline V gene encodes CDR1 ENHRY and CDR2 SYGVKD. This CDR3 is built from 13 residues. CDR3 nucleotides: TGTGCCATCAGTGGCAGGGGGGACCAGCCCCAGCATTTT. This gives the protein CAISGRGDQPQHF.

The CDR3 protein is CASSLQGANTGELFF. Here the CDR3 DNA reads TGTGCCAGCAGTCTTCAGGGGGCGAACACCGGGGAGCTGTTTTTT. This chain joins TRBV7-3 and TRBJ2-2; the match to TRBD1 covers 7 bases. CDR1 is SGHTA and CDR2 is FQGTGA in the germline V gene. The CDR3 is 15 residues long. Trimming took 6 bases from V and 0 from J; bases not matched to a gene: 4.

This chain links TRBV28 with TRBJ2-7; a weak D match, TRBD1 (5 bases). The CDR3 extends over 13 amino acids. Germline loops: CDR1 MDHEN, CDR2 SYDVKM. Trimming shortened V by 7 bases and J by 0 bases, and 10 bases separated the two germline ends. The CDR3 protein is CASTRQSSYEQYV. DNA for the CDR3: TGTGCCAGCACTAGACAGTCCTCCTACGAGCAGTACGTC.

V usage is TRBV19 and J usage is TRBJ2-6; tentatively, D is TRBD1 (5 bases). V was cut by 2 bases and J by 1 base, with 9 bases left in between. The CDR3 runs 16 residues. Per the germline V gene, CDR1 is LNHDA and CDR2 is SQIVND (reference sequence). CDR3 residues: CASSIFPGSGANVLTF. As DNA, the CDR3 is TGTGCCAGTAGTATATTTCCAGGGTCTGGGGCCAACGTCCTGACTTTC. Combining the CDR3 with reference TRBV19 and TRBJ2-6 gives the whole variable domain DGGITQSPKYLFRKEGQNVTLSCEQNLNHDAMYWYRQDPGQGLRLIYYSQIVNDFQKGDIAEGYSVSREKKESFPLTVTSAQKNPTAFYLCASSIFPGSGANVLTFGAGSRLTVL.

This rearrangement joins TRBV20-1 to TRBJ1-1; no clear D gene. The CDR3 runs to 13 residues. Looked up from germline, CDR1 is DFQATT and CDR2 is SNEGSKA (reference sequence). The germline V and J ends were trimmed by 3 bases and 5 bases, with 13 bases remaining between them. In nucleotides, the CDR3 is TGCAGTGCTAGTAGGGCGGGCGAAACTGAAGCTTTCTTT. This gives the protein CSASRAGETEAFF.

The rearrangement joins TRBV5-1 to TRBJ2-1, with 13 bases fitting TRBD2. The germline V gene encodes CDR1 SGHRS and CDR2 YFSETQ. The CDR3 consists of 16 residues. With 0 bases clipped from V and 10 bases from J, the junction kept 7 bases outside the gene matches. The chain's CDR3 is CASSLGTSGGYGEQFF. CDR3 DNA: TGCGCCAGCAGCTTGGGGACTAGCGGGGGCTATGGCGAGCAGTTCTTC.

The chain is built from TRBV27 and TRBJ1-5; TRBD1 agrees at 7 bases. Germline CDR1 and CDR2: MNHEY and SMNVEV (reference sequence). The V and J ends lost 5 bases and 1 base, in that order; junction bases with no gene match: 8. CDR3 length: 16 residues. For the CDR3, the DNA is TGTGCCAGCAGTCCTACCGGGACAGAGAGCAATCAGCCCCAGCATTTT. Its translation is CASSPTGTESNQPQHF.

This clone was seen once. The V call is TRBV7-9, the J call TRBJ2-5, with D hard to call. Trimming removed 4 bases from V and 1 base from J, with 7 bases in between. CDR3 length: 13 amino acids. Per the germline V gene, CDR1 is SEHNR and CDR2 is FQNEAQ (reference sequence). CDR3 DNA sequence: TGTGCCAGCAGCTCCCCCCTCCAAGAGACCCAGTACTTC. Its protein is CASSSPLQETQYF.

This chain connects TRBV6-5 to TRBJ2-5; 7 bases are shared with TRBD1. The CDR3 is made up of 14 amino acids. V was pared by 6 bases and J by 3 bases, with 7 bases of the junction left unmatched. The germline CDR1 and CDR2 sequences are MNHEY and SVGAGI. The DNA of the CDR3 is TGTGCCAGCAGCCGGGGACAGAAGGAAGAGACCCAGTACTTC. Translation: CASSRGQKEETQYF.

The rearrangement joins TRBV18 to TRBJ1-5; 7 bases are shared with TRBD1. V lost 3 bases to trimming and J lost 4 bases; unmatched junction nucleotides: 3. This CDR3 is built from 14 residues. Germline CDR1 and CDR2: KGHSH and LQKENI. The CDR3 reads CASSPGTENQPQHF. In DNA form, the CDR3 reads TGTGCCAGCTCACCGGGGACAGAGAATCAGCCCCAGCATTTT.

CDR3 sequence: CASSPRQGHNEQFF. CDR3 sequence (DNA): TGTGCCAGCTCACCACGACAGGGCCACAATGAGCAGTTCTTC. This sequence joins TRBV18 and TRBJ2-1, with TRBD1 matching 7 bases. V dropped 1 base and J dropped 5; count of bases not matched to a gene: 2. The CDR3 runs 14 residues. Per germline, CDR1 KGHSH and CDR2 LQKENI.

The chain carries TRBV6-2 or TRBV6-3 and TRBJ2-1; 7 bases line up with TRBD2. J gave up 0 bases and V 0 bases, and 2 bases lay outside the gene matches. The germline gives CDR1 MNHEY, CDR2 SVGEGT. CDR3 size: 16 residues. CDR3 in amino acids: CASSYSGGSSYNEQFF. CDR3 nucleotide sequence: TGTGCCAGCAGTTACTCTGGCGGGAGCTCCTACAATGAGCAGTTCTTC.

This clone appeared a few times. The CDR3 nucleotides are TGTGCCATCAGTCCACAAGCGGGAGGCCTCACAGATACGCAGTATTTT. This encodes CAISPQAGGLTDTQYF. The V gene is TRBV10-3, the J gene TRBJ2-3; 9 bases are a match to TRBD2. The CDR3 totals 16 residues. The ends lost 5 bases at V and 2 bases at J; junction bases unmatched: 8. CDR1 is ENHRY and CDR2 is SYGVKD in the germline V gene.

This chain joins TRBV18 and TRBJ2-3; maybe TRBD2 (6 bases). V was cut by 0 bases and J by 0 bases, with 7 bases left in between. The CDR3 totals 15 residues. CDR1 is KGHSH and CDR2 is LQKENI in the germline V gene. CDR3 in amino acids: CASSPPGGSTDTQYF. The DNA of the CDR3 is TGTGCCAGCTCACCACCCGGGGGAAGCACAGATACGCAGTATTTT.

The J gene is TRBJ1-1, the V gene TRBV9, with TRBD1 matching 7 bases. The CDR3 loop spans 13 amino acids. CDR1 and CDR2 from the germline V gene are SGDLS and YYNGEE. J gave up 5 bases and V 3 bases, and 4 bases lay outside the gene matches. CDR3 residues: CASSAQGKTEAFF. CDR3 nucleotide sequence: TGTGCCAGCAGCGCACAGGGGAAAACTGAAGCTTTCTTT.

The rearrangement links TRBV11-2 to TRBJ2-5; D unclear. The CDR3 extends over 12 amino acids. CDR1 is SGHAT and CDR2 is FQNNGV in the germline V gene. V lost 5 bases and J lost 2, with 6 bases in between. The CDR3 sequence: CASSNGQETQYF. In DNA form, the CDR3 reads TGTGCCAGCAGCAACGGGCAAGAGACCCAGTACTTC.

V is TRBV18 and J is TRBJ2-7; the match to TRBD2 covers 7 bases. Trimming removed 6 bases from V and 2 bases from J; junction bases left unmatched: 7. The CDR3 extends over 14 amino acids. Germline-derived CDR1 and CDR2 are KGHSH and LQKENI. For the CDR3, the DNA is TGTGCCAGCTCCCGGTCTAGCGGAGCCTACGAGCAGTACTTC. This sequence encodes CASSRSSGAYEQYF.

The chain uses TRBV7-3 and TRBJ2-2; tentative D call: TRBD1 (5 bases). CDR1 SGHTA and CDR2 FQGTGA come from the germline V gene. The ends were cut back, 0 bases at V and 4 bases at J, with 9 bases in the middle. The CDR3 is 15 residues long. CDR3 region: CASSLTPTGTGELFF. Written as DNA, the CDR3 is TGTGCCAGCAGCTTAACCCCTACAGGCACCGGGGAGCTGTTTTTT.

The V and J genes are TRBV2 and TRBJ2-4; the match to TRBD2 covers 8 bases. Losses at the gene ends were 11 bases for V and 0 bases for J; bases not matched to a gene: 3. This CDR3 is built from 13 residues. The germline gives CDR1 SNHLY, CDR2 FYNNEI. The CDR3 region has the DNA TGTGCCGGCGGGGGGACAGCCAAAAACATTCAGTACTTC. It encodes CAGGGTAKNIQYF.